This record covers a single TCR beta chain. The CDR3 has 16 amino acids. Trimming stripped 2 bases from V and 4 bases from J, with 15 bases between. CDR1 is MGHDK, CDR2 SYGVNS, per germline. Clones were sequenced by immunoSEQ multiplex PCR, and TCRdb holds only the in-frame ones, with some missing. The repertoire has about 250,000 clones, around 89% of them found once; the top ten carry 8% to 10%. Participants had their cohort set by participant-reported clinical history. This sample is drawn from a study of blood T cell repertoires in COVID-19. Across the whole study: The cDNA or gDNA used as material had been derived from T cells, B-cell-depleted T cells, or PBMCs.

The specimen was PBMCs or T cells enriched from blood (not recorded which). This receptor was obtained from a man in his forties who had recovered from COVID-19. This chain uses TRBV25-1 with TRBJ2-1, with D possibly being TRBD2 (7 bases). CDR3 DNA: TGTGCCAGCAGTGAAAGCGGCGGGGGCCGGTACAATGAGCAGTTCTTC. It specifies CASSESGGGRYNEQFF.